The 15 T cell receptor beta chains given below trace back to one sample, sequenced in a study of blood T cell repertoires in COVID-19. TCRdb keeps only in-frame clones here, not all; method: immunoSEQ multiplex PCR. The repertoire has some 350,000 clones, roughly 87% of them found once; the top ten carry under 3%. The sample consisted of PBMCs or T cells enriched from blood (not recorded which). The receptor source for this set is a woman aged 25 to 39 who had recovered from COVID-19.

This clone occurred once. This chain connects TRBV27 to TRBJ2-7; TRBD2 is a possible D gene (6 bases). V lost 4 bases, J lost 6 bases, and 19 bases lay in between. The CDR3 loop spans 15 amino acids. Germline assignment: CDR1 MNHEY and CDR2 SMNVEV (reference sequence). The DNA of the CDR3 is TGTGCCAGCAGTTGGGGGACGGGGGACGCCGGCGAGCAGTACTTC. Amino acids: CASSWGTGDAGEQYF.

J is TRBJ1-1 and V is TRBV3-1 (or the pseudogene TRBV3-2); TRBD1 agrees at 7 bases. The CDR3 covers 14 residues. Germline CDR1 reads LGHDT; CDR2 reads YNNKEL (reference sequence). V trimming: 7 bases; J trimming: 5 bases; junction bases outside the gene matches: 10. CDR3 in DNA: TGTGCCAGCACCGACAGGGCTCACCGTACTGAAGCTTTCTTT. This sequence encodes CASTDRAHRTEAFF.

This clone was observed once. This chain links TRBV28 with TRBJ2-7; D possibly corresponds to TRBD2 (5 bases). Looked up from germline, CDR1 is MDHEN and CDR2 is SYDVKM. The V end lost 6 bases, the J end lost 3 bases, and 12 bases lay between the germline ends. This CDR3 region has 13 residues. CDR3: CASSPGVNYEQYF. The DNA for the CDR3 is TGTGCCAGCAGCCCCGGGGTTAACTACGAGCAGTACTTC.

The chain links TRBV27 to TRBJ2-7; D gene ambiguous. V was shortened by 6 bases and J by 4 bases, with 13 bases between the two germline ends. Germline loops: CDR1 MNHEY, CDR2 SMNVEV (reference sequence). The CDR3 contains 13 residues. CDR3 sequence: CASSPKFRYEQYF. The CDR3, as DNA: TGTGCCAGCAGCCCAAAGTTCCGGTACGAGCAGTACTTC.

The rearrangement joins TRBV19 to TRBJ1-1, with D maybe TRBD1 (5 bases). CDR1 LNHDA and CDR2 SQIVND come from the germline V gene (reference sequence). The CDR3 is 13 amino acids. V lost 3 bases and J lost 8, with 13 bases in between. CDR3 loop: CASSIGVTEEAFF. The CDR3 nucleotides are TGTGCCAGTAGTATCGGCGTGACAGAAGAAGCTTTCTTT.

The chain is built from TRBV1 and TRBJ1-5; whether TRBD1, the table's D call, matches the DNA was not checked. TRBV1 is shown as a pseudogene. The CDR3 contains 15 residues. The CDR3, as DNA: TGCACCAGCAGCCGACAGGGAAATAGCAATCAGCCCCAGCATTTT. Amino acid sequence: CTSSRQGNSNQPQHF.

The chain employs TRBV5-1 and TRBJ1-2; the D is unclear. The CDR3 is 16 amino acids. V was clipped by 0 bases and J by 1 base, with 13 bases between them. Germline loops: CDR1 SGHRS, CDR2 YFSETQ. For the CDR3, the DNA is TGCGCCAGCAGCTTGGGATCAATGATTAGTAACTATGGCTACACCTTC. Encoded protein: CASSLGSMISNYGYTF.

V is TRBV5-8 and J is TRBJ1-2; tentative D call: TRBD1 (6 bases). Trimming pared 0 bases from V and 0 bases from J, leaving 12 bases between. From germline, CDR1 is SGHTS and CDR2 YDEGEE. The length of the CDR3 is 16 residues. Here the CDR3 DNA reads TGTGCCAGCAGCTTGGTTAGGACAGCACCTAACTATGGCTACACCTTC. As protein: CASSLVRTAPNYGYTF.

The chain joins TRBV2 to TRBJ2-7, with a possible D match to TRBD1 (6 bases). The CDR3 has 14 residues. Trimming left V 7 bases short and J 1 base short, with 14 bases between. Germline V CDR1 and CDR2: SNHLY, FYNNEI. CDR3 in DNA: TGTGCCAGCAACGACAGGTTGGGGTCCTACGAGCAGTACTTC. It is translated as CASNDRLGSYEQYF.

The chain uses TRBV30 and TRBJ2-5; D remains unclear. Germline-derived CDR1 and CDR2 are GTSNPN and SVGIG (reference sequence). The CDR3 is 12 residues long. Trimming cost V 1 base and J 7 bases, with 10 bases left between them. CDR3 bases: TGTGCCTGGAGTGCCCAAGCCGGGACCCAGTACTTC. Translating it yields CAWSAQAGTQYF.

The chain combines TRBV28 with TRBJ2-7; 12 bases agree with TRBD2. The trim removed 7 bases at V and 2 bases at J, leaving 6 bases unmatched. CDR1 is MDHEN and CDR2 is SYDVKM in the germline V gene. This CDR3 comprises 15 residues. The CDR3 spells CASTIGLAGTYEQYF. The CDR3 bases are TGTGCCAGCACCATTGGACTAGCGGGAACCTACGAGCAGTACTTC.

This clone was recorded only once. The chain joins TRBV10-1 to TRBJ1-1, with a weak D call TRBD1 (5 bases). Looked up from germline, CDR1 is WNHNN and CDR2 is SYGVQD (reference sequence). This CDR3 is built from 13 residues. V was cut by 7 bases and J by 7 bases, with 16 bases left in between. CDR3 sequence reads: CASMEGPTGEAFF. CDR3 bases: TGCGCCAGCATGGAGGGGCCAACGGGTGAAGCTTTCTTT.

In this sample, this clone turned up once. CDR3 nucleotide sequence: TGTGCCAGTAGTGCGCCCGGGACAGGCCTCAATCAGCCCCAGCATTTT. Amino acids: CASSAPGTGLNQPQHF. J is TRBJ1-5 and V is TRBV19; the match to TRBD1 covers 8 bases. In germline, CDR1 is LNHDA, CDR2 SQIVND (reference sequence). Losses at the gene ends were 5 bases for V and 3 bases for J; bases not matched to a gene: 9. The CDR3 runs 16 residues.

The chain is built from TRBV12-3 or TRBV12-4 and TRBJ2-1; D is uncertain. The CDR3 contains 13 residues. Trimming took 3 bases from V and 6 from J, leaving 9 bases between them. CDR3 nucleotide sequence: TGTGCCAGCAGTTTGCGGCCAGCCAATGAGCAGTTCTTC. Amino acids: CASSLRPANEQFF.

This chain uses TRBV7-8 with TRBJ2-1, with 10 bases lining up with TRBD2. The length of the CDR3 is 15 residues. V was pared by 4 bases and J by 4 bases, with 4 bases of the junction left unmatched. Germline V gives CDR1 SGHVS, CDR2 FQNEAQ. The CDR3 nucleotides are TGTGCCAGCAGCTCGAGCGGGGGGGTATACAATGAGCAGTTCTTC. Translation gives CASSSSGGVYNEQFF.